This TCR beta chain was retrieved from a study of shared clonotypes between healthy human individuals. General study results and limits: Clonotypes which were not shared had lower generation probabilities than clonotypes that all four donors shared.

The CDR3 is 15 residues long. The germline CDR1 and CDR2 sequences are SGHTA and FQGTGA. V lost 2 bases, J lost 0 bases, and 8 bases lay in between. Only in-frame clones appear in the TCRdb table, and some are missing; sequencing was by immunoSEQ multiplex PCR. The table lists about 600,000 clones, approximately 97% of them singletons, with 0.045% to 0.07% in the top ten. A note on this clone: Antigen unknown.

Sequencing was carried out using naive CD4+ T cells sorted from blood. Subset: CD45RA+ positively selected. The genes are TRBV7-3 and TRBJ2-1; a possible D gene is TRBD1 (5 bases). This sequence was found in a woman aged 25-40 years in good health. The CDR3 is CASSLQGDSYNEQFF. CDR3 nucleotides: TGTGCCAGCAGCTTACAGGGTGACTCCTACAATGAGCAGTTCTTC.